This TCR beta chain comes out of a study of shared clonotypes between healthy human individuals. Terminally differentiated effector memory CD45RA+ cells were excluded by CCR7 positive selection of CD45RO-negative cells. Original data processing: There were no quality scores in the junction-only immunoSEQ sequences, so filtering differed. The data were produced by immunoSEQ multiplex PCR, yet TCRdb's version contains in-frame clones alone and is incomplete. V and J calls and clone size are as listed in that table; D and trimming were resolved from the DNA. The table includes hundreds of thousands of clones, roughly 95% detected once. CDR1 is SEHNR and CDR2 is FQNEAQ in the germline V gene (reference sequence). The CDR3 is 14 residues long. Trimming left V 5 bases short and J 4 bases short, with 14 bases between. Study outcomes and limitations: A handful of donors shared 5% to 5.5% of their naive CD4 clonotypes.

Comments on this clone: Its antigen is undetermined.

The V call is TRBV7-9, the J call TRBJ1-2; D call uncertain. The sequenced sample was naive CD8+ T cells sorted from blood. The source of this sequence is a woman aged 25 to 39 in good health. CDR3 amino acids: CASSPPAAPYGYTF. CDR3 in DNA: TGTGCCAGCAGCCCCCCCGCAGCGCCCTATGGCTACACCTTC.